This TCR beta chain appears in the sequencing data of a study of Graves' ophthalmopathy and Graves' hyperthyroidism. Study-level results: Blood repertoires reportedly contained most expanded thyroid clonotypes above 0.001 frequency.

As the template, RNA transcripts were used to amplify TCR beta CDR3 regions. HTBI-primed first-round RT-PCR preceded second-round multiplex PCR. TCRdb called the multiplex PCR reads again in MiXCR, with one record for every CDR3 protein. The repertoire holds about 740,000 distinct CDR3 sequences, with 35% to 50% as singletons. Turning to this clonotype: Its target is unknown.

The source material was peripheral blood. The TCR comes from an adult man with Graves' ophthalmopathy.

The CDR3 loop is CAISARSSGANVLTF. The CDR3 DNA reads TGTGCCATCAGCGCCCGTAGCTCTGGGGCCAACGTCCTGACTTTC. The chain uses TRBV10-3 and TRBJ2-6, with unresolved D. Germline assignment: CDR1 ENHRY and CDR2 SYGVKD. CDR3 length: 15 residues. V was shortened by 6 bases and J by 0 bases, with 9 bases between the two germline ends.